This TCR beta chain was captured by sequencing in a study of T cell responses to AZD1222 COVID-19 vaccine. Study-level results: Variant regions that are unmutated are reportedly the target of nearly half of spike-specific TCRs. Clonal diversity may have been underestimated in mostly white British donors. Spike-specific TCR breadth and depth were elevated following two AZD1222 doses. At 160-218 and 743-854, vaccine-associated CD4 TCRs were dominant, and they spanned spike.

Comments on this clone: Its matching antigen is unknown.

The CDR3 covers 14 residues. Germline V CDR1 and CDR2: LGHDT, YNNKEL (reference sequence). Trimming pared 4 bases from V and 0 bases from J, leaving 9 bases between. Only in-frame clones appear in the TCRdb table, and some are missing; sequencing was by immunoSEQ multiplex PCR. Here the sample spans approximately 110,000 clones, approximately 87% being singletons. The sequencing used peripheral blood, collected on day 0 of AZD1222 vaccination. The chain uses TRBV3-1 (or the pseudogene TRBV3-2) and TRBJ1-2; D is perhaps TRBD1 (6 bases). The TCR originated in an adult in good health. DNA for the CDR3: TGTGCCAGCAGCCTCGGACAGCCTAACTATGGCTACACCTTC. It encodes CASSLGQPNYGYTF.